The 30 T cell receptor beta chains in this list originate from one sample, sequenced in a study of neoadjuvant anti-PD-1 for oral cavity cancer. Noted time point: after neoadjuvant nivolumab, at surgical resection. Sequencing used immunoSEQ multiplex PCR; TCRdb keeps in-frame clones, though not all of them. The table has approximately 1,500 clones, around 52% seen once. Sequencing used tumor tissue, obtained after nivolumab (anti-PD-1) treatment. Receptors were obtained from a person aged 35 to 85 with oral cavity squamous cell carcinoma.

The V gene is TRBV6-1, the J gene TRBJ1-4; 8 positions agree with TRBD1. The CDR3 extends over 15 amino acids. The germline CDR1 and CDR2 sequences are MNHNS and SASEGT. The junction had 7 bases not matched to a gene; V was cut back by 2 bases and J by 8 bases. The CDR3 DNA follows: TGTGCCAGCAGTGAAACCGGGACAGGCTACGAAAAACTGTTTTTT. Its translation: CASSETGTGYEKLFF.

V gene TRBV10-3 combines with J gene TRBJ1-1; 7 bases match TRBD1. V dropped 6 bases and J dropped 3; count of bases not matched to a gene: 1. Germline V gene sequence: CDR1 ENHRY, CDR2 SYGVKD. The CDR3 is 12 residues long. DNA for the CDR3: TGTGCCATCAGGCAGGGGGACACTGAAGCTTTCTTT. It specifies CAIRQGDTEAFF.

V is TRBV7-9 and J is TRBJ1-1; no clear D. Deletions cut 5 bases from V and 3 bases from J, with 7 bases between. This CDR3 contains 12 residues. CDR1 is SEHNR, CDR2 FQNEAQ, per germline (reference sequence). The chain's CDR3 is CASSRKDTEAFF. For the CDR3, the DNA is TGTGCCAGCAGCCGGAAGGACACTGAAGCTTTCTTT.

The chain uses TRBV2 and TRBJ2-7; 10 bases fit TRBD2. The CDR3 is 13 residues long. Germline V gene data show CDR1 as SNHLY and CDR2 as FYNNEI. The V gene end was trimmed by 7 bases and the J gene end by 5 bases; junction bases not matched to a gene: 5. The CDR3 DNA sequence: TGTGCCAGCATGGGACTAGCGATTCACGAGCAGTACTTC. It specifies CASMGLAIHEQYF.

This chain connects TRBV28 to TRBJ2-7; TRBD2 agrees at 13 bases. Germline-derived CDR1 and CDR2 are MDHEN and SYDVKM. The CDR3 length is 15 residues. The V and J ends lost 6 bases and 5 bases, in that order; junction bases with no gene match: 7. CDR3 in amino acids: CASRRTSGRLHEQYF. The CDR3 DNA reads TGTGCCAGCAGGAGGACTAGCGGGAGATTGCACGAGCAGTACTTC.

The V gene is TRBV5-1, the J gene TRBJ2-1; 7 nucleotides match TRBD2. There are 13 residues in the CDR3. Germline lookup yields CDR1 SGHRS and CDR2 YFSETQ. V lost 5 bases and J lost 7; bases outside the gene matches: 6. CDR3 DNA sequence: TGCGCCAGCAGACTAGCGCCCTTAAATGAGCAGTTCTTC. Amino acid sequence: CASRLAPLNEQFF.

The chain recombines TRBV6-5 with TRBJ2-1; 7 bases are shared with TRBD1. Trimming at V came to 5 bases and at J to 6 bases, leaving 10 bases not matched to a gene. Looked up from germline, CDR1 is MNHEY and CDR2 is SVGAGI. The CDR3 length is 15 residues. CDR3 coding DNA: TGTGCCAGCAGTCCCCGGACAGGCCGGACCAATGAGCAGTTCTTC. Translated: CASSPRTGRTNEQFF.

In its sample, this clone was seen a few times. The rearrangement uses TRBV5-1 and TRBJ2-2; 11 nucleotides line up with TRBD1. The CDR3 is made up of 17 amino acids. V lost 4 bases to trimming and J lost 5 bases; unmatched junction nucleotides: 10. Per the germline V gene, CDR1 is SGHRS and CDR2 is YFSETQ. For the CDR3, the DNA is TGCGCCAGCAGCCCCTGGGGAGGACAGGGGGCGACCGGGGAGCTGTTTTTT. This translates into CASSPWGGQGATGELFF.

This clone was seen more than once but under ten times. This chain connects TRBV10-3 to TRBJ2-1; 7 nucleotides match TRBD2. The CDR3 covers 12 residues. The germline V gene has CDR1 ENHRY and CDR2 SYGVKD. V shed 3 bases and J 8 bases; nucleotides not matched to a gene: 1. The CDR3 nucleotides read TGTGCCATCAGTGAACGGGAGGATGAGCAGTTCTTC. It specifies CAISEREDEQFF.

This clone showed up just once. The V gene is TRBV5-4, the J gene TRBJ2-3; 7 nucleotides agree with TRBD2. J lost 0 bases, V lost 7 bases, and 11 bases had no gene match. The germline gives CDR1 SGHNT, CDR2 YYREEE (reference sequence). The CDR3 has 16 amino acids. The CDR3 region has the DNA TGTGCCAGCCGTCCGGGACTATCGTTTAGCACAGATACGCAGTATTTT. It encodes CASRPGLSFSTDTQYF. Full variable domain (rest looked up from reference TRBV5-4 and TRBJ2-3): ETGVTQSPTHLIKTRGQQVTLRCSSQSGHNTVSWYQQALGQGPQFIFQYYREEENGRGNFPPRFSGLQFPNYSSELNVNALELDDSALYLCASRPGLSFSTDTQYFGPGTRLTVL.

This clone has more than one count but fewer than ten. V and J are TRBV10-3 and TRBJ2-5, with no clear D. Germline CDR1 and CDR2: ENHRY and SYGVKD. The CDR3 covers 12 residues. Trimming pared 10 bases from V and 5 bases from J, leaving 14 bases between. The chain's CDR3 is CATSEDGETQYF. For the CDR3, the DNA is TGTGCCACTTCAGAGGATGGCGAGACCCAGTACTTC.

This clone was seen a few times. This sequence joins TRBV7-8 and TRBJ2-3, with 13 bases identical to TRBD2. This CDR3 comprises 17 residues. The germline gives CDR1 SGHVS, CDR2 FQNEAQ. V lost 0 bases and J lost 6; bases outside the gene matches: 6. CDR3 in amino acids: CASSLAGSGLAGDTQYF. As DNA, the CDR3 is TGTGCCAGCAGCTTAGCGGGGTCGGGACTAGCGGGGGATACGCAGTATTTT.

V usage is TRBV5-1 and J usage is TRBJ1-1; 9 bases line up with TRBD1. Per the germline V gene, CDR1 is SGHRS and CDR2 is YFSETQ. Germline trimming cut 2 bases from V and 5 bases from J; bases unmatched to any gene: 7. The CDR3 runs 15 residues. Here the CDR3 reads CASSFNRGLGTEAFF. The DNA of the CDR3 is TGCGCCAGCAGCTTCAACAGGGGGCTGGGGACTGAAGCTTTCTTT.

The V gene is TRBV19, the J gene TRBJ1-3; no clear D. The CDR3 sequence is 15 residues long. Germline values: CDR1 LNHDA, CDR2 SQIVND (reference sequence). The germline V and J ends were trimmed by 5 bases and 0 bases, with 11 bases remaining between them. CDR3 protein: CASSETGSSGNTIYF. DNA of the CDR3: TGTGCCAGTAGTGAGACCGGATCCTCTGGAAACACCATATATTTT. Filled out from reference TRBV19 and TRBJ1-3, the complete variable domain reads DGGITQSPKYLFRKEGQNVTLSCEQNLNHDAMYWYRQDPGQGLRLIYYSQIVNDFQKGDIAEGYSVSREKKESFPLTVTSAQKNPTAFYLCASSETGSSGNTIYFGEGSWLTVV.

The chain couples TRBV28 to TRBJ1-2; D uncertain. V was clipped by 7 bases and J by 7 bases, with 22 bases between them. The CDR3 contains 15 residues. The V gene's germline CDR1 is MDHEN and CDR2 SYDVKM. CDR3 coding DNA: TGTGCCAGCACCGCTGGGCCGGGGAATCTTGGTGGCTACACCTTC. It encodes CASTAGPGNLGGYTF.

In its sample, this clone was seen a few times. The V call is TRBV9, the J call TRBJ1-2, with D perhaps TRBD1 (5 bases). The length of the CDR3 is 17 residues. The ends were cut back, 4 bases at V and 4 bases at J, with 23 bases in the middle. Germline CDR1 and CDR2: SGDLS and YYNGEE. The CDR3 DNA reads TGTGCCAGCAGCATGATGCCCTCGACAGAAACGGGCTATGGCTACACCTTC. Protein: CASSMMPSTETGYGYTF.

In this sample, this clone turned up a few times. V usage is TRBV2 and J usage is TRBJ2-3, with TRBD2 matching over 7 bases. V was clipped by 8 bases and J by 0 bases; unmatched bases: 8. Germline-derived CDR1 and CDR2 are SNHLY and FYNNEI. The length of the CDR3 is 15 residues. CDR3: CASLRLAASTDTQYF. In nucleotides, the CDR3 is TGTGCCAGCTTGAGGCTAGCGGCTAGCACAGATACGCAGTATTTT.

The CDR3 DNA reads as TGTGCCAGCAGCTTAGAGGGACCCCAGGATACGCAGTATTTT. It is translated as CASSLEGPQDTQYF. The rearrangement joins TRBV11-2 to TRBJ2-3; D tentatively reads TRBD1 or TRBD2 (5 bases each). V was clipped by 0 bases and J by 6 bases, with 10 bases between them. The CDR3 runs to 14 residues. The germline CDR1 and CDR2 sequences are SGHAT and FQNNGV.

By frequency in the sample, this clone is large. V and J are TRBV7-6 and TRBJ2-3; TRBD2 agrees at 8 bases. Germline V gives CDR1 SGHVS, CDR2 FNYEAQ. This CDR3 comprises 16 residues. The ends lost 8 bases at V and 3 bases at J; junction bases unmatched: 13. The CDR3 protein is CASGSMKREITDTQYF. The CDR3 nucleotides read TGTGCCAGCGGATCCATGAAGCGGGAGATTACAGATACGCAGTATTTT.

The chain recombines TRBV7-6 with TRBJ2-7, with D unresolved. The germline V and J ends were trimmed by 2 bases and 4 bases, with 12 bases remaining between them. Germline loops: CDR1 SGHVS, CDR2 FNYEAQ. The CDR3 loop spans 14 amino acids. The CDR3: CASSLMVGEYEQYF. As DNA, the CDR3 is TGTGCCAGCAGCTTAATGGTAGGAGAGTACGAGCAGTACTTC.

This clone was detected a few times. Written as DNA, the CDR3 is TGTGCCAGCAGCGAGGGGGACGGGACCTACGAGCAGTACTTC. This codes for CASSEGDGTYEQYF. This sequence joins TRBV9 and TRBJ2-7, with a tentative D call TRBD1 (6 bases). Trimming stripped 3 bases from V and 2 bases from J, with 12 bases between. This CDR3 comprises 14 residues. From germline, CDR1 is SGDLS and CDR2 YYNGEE.

The J gene is TRBJ2-3, the V gene TRBV5-4; TRBD2 matches at 7 bases. The length of the CDR3 is 13 residues. Per germline, CDR1 SGHNT and CDR2 YYREEE (reference sequence). Germline trimming cut 2 bases from V and 6 bases from J; bases unmatched to any gene: 3. The CDR3 loop is CASSFGGEDTQYF. The CDR3 DNA sequence: TGTGCCAGCAGCTTTGGGGGGGAGGATACGCAGTATTTT.

This clone has just a few counts. The V and J genes are TRBV10-1 and TRBJ2-5; 13 nucleotides match TRBD2. Losses at the gene ends were 4 bases for V and 2 bases for J; bases not matched to a gene: 10. Looked up from germline, CDR1 is WNHNN and CDR2 is SYGVQD (reference sequence). The CDR3 length is 18 residues. The CDR3 bases are TGCGCCAGCAGTGGCTCCGGGACTAGCGGGAAGGGACAAGAGACCCAGTACTTC. Its translation: CASSGSGTSGKGQETQYF.

This rearrangement joins TRBV9 to TRBJ2-1; D remains ambiguous. CDR3 size: 16 residues. V gave up 0 bases and J gave up 6 bases, with 16 bases separating them. CDR1 and CDR2 from the germline V gene are SGDLS and YYNGEE. The DNA for the CDR3 is TGTGCCAGCAGCGTAGAAGCAAGGGCTCTTATCAATGAGCAGTTCTTC. Its translation: CASSVEARALINEQFF.

This clone was observed a few times. The chain carries TRBV6-1 and TRBJ2-7; D is perhaps TRBD2 (6 bases). CDR1 MNHNS and CDR2 SASEGT come from the germline V gene. The CDR3 has 15 residues. Trimming cost V 0 bases and J 2 bases, with 11 bases left between them. The CDR3 region is CASSEAALAAYEQYF. The CDR3, as DNA: TGTGCCAGCAGTGAAGCCGCACTAGCCGCCTACGAGCAGTACTTC.

The chain couples TRBV27 to TRBJ2-2, with unresolved D. This CDR3 has 15 residues. Per the germline V gene, CDR1 is MNHEY and CDR2 is SMNVEV (reference sequence). Trimming stripped 3 bases from V and 6 bases from J, with 14 bases between. The CDR3 region is CASSLAIRGAGELFF. The CDR3 DNA follows: TGTGCCAGCAGTTTGGCCATTCGAGGAGCCGGGGAGCTGTTTTTT.

This clone appeared a few times. The V call is TRBV10-1, the J call TRBJ2-2; possible D gene TRBD1, 5 bases. This CDR3 has 13 residues. Trimming left V 7 bases short and J 7 bases short, with 13 bases between. Germline V gene lookup returns CDR1 WNHNN and CDR2 SYGVQD (reference sequence). The CDR3 region is CASKGQGDGELFF. The CDR3 DNA sequence: TGCGCCAGCAAAGGGCAGGGTGACGGGGAGCTGTTTTTT.

The gene calls are TRBV28 and TRBJ2-1; 10 bases are shared with TRBD1. V lost 6 bases to trimming and J lost 6 bases; unmatched junction nucleotides: 8. CDR1 and CDR2 (germline): MDHEN, SYDVKM. CDR3 length: 15 residues. The CDR3 DNA follows: TGTGCCAGCAGCCTTTTGGGACAGGGGTTCAATGAGCAGTTCTTC. It is translated as CASSLLGQGFNEQFF.

The chain carries TRBV15 and TRBJ1-3; D is perhaps TRBD1 (5 bases). The CDR3 contains 16 residues. Germline V gene data show CDR1 as LNHNV and CDR2 as YYDKDF (reference sequence). Trimming took off 7 bases at V and 0 bases at J, with 16 bases between the two ends. CDR3 in amino acids: CATTPSRGVSGNTIYF. The CDR3 nucleotides read TGTGCCACCACCCCGTCTCGGGGGGTCTCTGGAAACACCATATATTTT.

This clone has a handful of counts. The chain carries TRBV7-9 and TRBJ2-5; 9 bases map to TRBD2. The CDR3 consists of 14 residues. Per the germline V gene, CDR1 is SEHNR and CDR2 is FQNEAQ (reference sequence). J gave up 13 bases and V 4 bases, and 13 bases lay outside the gene matches. Written as DNA, the CDR3 is TGTGCCAGCAGCTCCGGGACTAGCTCTAAGAGTGGGTACTTC. Protein sequence: CASSSGTSSKSGYF.